This T cell receptor beta chain was recovered during a study of cytomegalovirus exposure and HLA in healthy donors. Findings of the study overall: Most observed TCR sequences were rare, whereas some public TCRs were detected in many donors. Several of the most significant clusters appeared, in a later analysis, to be linked to common viral pathogens. A later analysis showed that HLA-associated TCR beta chains had undergone more clonal expansion than equally common others.

The PCR was carried out with 60 Vbeta primers and 13 Jbeta primers. Assay used: immunoSEQ multiplex PCR; TCRdb lists only in-frame clones, some missing. Of around 230,000 clones in the sample, roughly 87% were seen once. Details on this clone: Its matching antigen is unknown.

V shed 5 bases, J shed 4 bases, and the junction held 5 bases outside the gene matches. The CDR3 extends over 14 amino acids. CDR1 is SEHNR, CDR2 FQNEAQ, per germline (reference sequence). The sequenced material came from PBMCs. The sequence came from a man aged 40-49 years in good health and CMV-seropositive. The rearrangement uses TRBV7-9 and TRBJ1-5, with 7 positions matching TRBD1. CDR3 protein: CASSPGTANQPQHF. Here the CDR3 DNA reads TGTGCCAGCAGCCCTGGGACAGCTAATCAGCCCCAGCATTTT.